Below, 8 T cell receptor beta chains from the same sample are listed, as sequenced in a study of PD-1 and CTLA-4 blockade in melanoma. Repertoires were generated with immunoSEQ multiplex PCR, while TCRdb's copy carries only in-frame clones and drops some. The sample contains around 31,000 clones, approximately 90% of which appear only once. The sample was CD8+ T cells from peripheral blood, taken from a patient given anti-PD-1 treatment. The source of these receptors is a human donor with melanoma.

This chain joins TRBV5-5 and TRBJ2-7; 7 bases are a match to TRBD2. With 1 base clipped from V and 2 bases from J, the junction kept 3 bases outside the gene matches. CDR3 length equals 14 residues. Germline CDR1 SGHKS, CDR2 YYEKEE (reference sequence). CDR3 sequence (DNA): TGTGCCAGCAGCTTGACTAGCGTTACCTACGAGCAGTACTTC. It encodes CASSLTSVTYEQYF.

The CDR3 region has the DNA TGTGCCTGGAGTGTATTACCTCGGGACGAGCAGTACTTC. Amino acids: CAWSVLPRDEQYF. This chain connects TRBV30 to TRBJ2-7; D not resolved. The germline gives CDR1 GTSNPN, CDR2 SVGIG (reference sequence). This CDR3 has 13 amino acids. V was cut by 0 bases and J by 5 bases, with 11 bases left in between.

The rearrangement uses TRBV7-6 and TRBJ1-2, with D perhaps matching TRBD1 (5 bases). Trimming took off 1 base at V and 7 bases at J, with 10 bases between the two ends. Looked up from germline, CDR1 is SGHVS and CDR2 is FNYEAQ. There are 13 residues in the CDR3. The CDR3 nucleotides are TGTGCCAGCAGCTTAGAGATAGGGGTTGGCTACACCTTC. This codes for CASSLEIGVGYTF.

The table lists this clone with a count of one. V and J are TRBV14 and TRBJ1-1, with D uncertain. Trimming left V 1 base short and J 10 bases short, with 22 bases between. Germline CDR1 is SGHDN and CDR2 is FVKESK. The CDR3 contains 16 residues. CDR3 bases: TGTGCCAGCAGCCAAGGGACTTCCCGAAGGGTAAAGGGAGCTTTCTTT. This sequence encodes CASSQGTSRRVKGAFF.

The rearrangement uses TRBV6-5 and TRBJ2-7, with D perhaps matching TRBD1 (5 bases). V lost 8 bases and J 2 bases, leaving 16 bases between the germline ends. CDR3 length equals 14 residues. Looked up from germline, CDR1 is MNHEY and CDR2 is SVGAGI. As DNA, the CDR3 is TGTGCCAGCGGCCACAGGACACCGACCTACGAGCAGTACTTC. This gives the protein CASGHRTPTYEQYF.

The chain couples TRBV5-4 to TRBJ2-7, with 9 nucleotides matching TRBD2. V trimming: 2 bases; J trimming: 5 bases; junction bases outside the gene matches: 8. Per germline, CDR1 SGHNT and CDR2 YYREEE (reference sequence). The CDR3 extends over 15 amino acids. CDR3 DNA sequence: TGTGCCAGCAGCTTCGGGGTCGTAGCGGGGGACGAGCAGTACTTC. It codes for CASSFGVVAGDEQYF.

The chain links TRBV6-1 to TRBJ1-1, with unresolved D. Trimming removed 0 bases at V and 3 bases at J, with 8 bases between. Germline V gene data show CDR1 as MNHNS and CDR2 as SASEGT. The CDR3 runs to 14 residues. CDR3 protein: CASSEARQYTEAFF. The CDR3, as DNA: TGTGCCAGCAGTGAAGCGAGGCAGTACACTGAAGCTTTCTTT.

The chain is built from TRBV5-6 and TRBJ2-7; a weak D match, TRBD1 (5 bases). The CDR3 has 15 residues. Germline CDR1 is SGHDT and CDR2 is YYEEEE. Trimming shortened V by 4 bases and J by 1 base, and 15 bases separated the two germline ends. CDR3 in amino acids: CASSPPAGASYEQYF. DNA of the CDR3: TGTGCCAGCAGCCCACCAGCTGGGGCTTCCTACGAGCAGTACTTC. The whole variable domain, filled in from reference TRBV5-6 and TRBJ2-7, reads DAGVTQSPTHLIKTRGQQVTLRCSPKSGHDTVSWYQQALGQGPQFIFQYYEEEERQRGNFPDRFSGHQFPNYSSELNVNALLLGDSALYLCASSPPAGASYEQYFGPGTRLTVT.